This T cell receptor (beta chain) emerged from a study of identical twins. Whole-study results and caveats: Twin-shared out-of-frame alpha sequences showed excess low generation probability. In zero-insertion analyses, partial confounding could arise from invariant MAIT and iNKT cells.

This clonotype was picked up a small number of times. The antigen is unknown. Template switching added a universal primer binding site, and final cDNA carried unique molecular identifiers. TCRdb redid the calling of the 5' RACE reads with MiXCR, one entry per CDR3 protein. The repertoire includes about 890,000 distinct CDR3 sequences, approximately 13% of them detected once, and around 1.6% sits in the top ten. The germline V gene encodes CDR1 SEHNR and CDR2 FQNEAQ (reference sequence). This CDR3 spans 14 amino acids. V dropped 3 bases and J dropped 5; count of bases not matched to a gene: 3. These data are also associated with another study on yellow fever vaccine responses in identical twins.

The chain combines TRBV7-9 with TRBJ2-7; 11 nucleotides line up with TRBD2. Material: PBMCs. The receptor was derived from a woman aged 18-35 years in good health. The CDR3 DNA reads TGTGCCAGCAGCTTTTCTAGCGGGAGGAACGAGCAGTACTTC. Protein: CASSFSSGRNEQYF.